These 18 T cell receptor beta chains were sequenced from one sample in a study of CD8+CD57+ T cells in acquired aplastic anemia. Researchers used genomic DNA as the template to profile TCR beta VDJ and CDR3. Using its own MiXCR run on the reads, TCRdb lists one record per CDR3 protein. The repertoire consists of 100,000 to 150,000 distinct CDR3 sequences, with nearly 40% occurring once and the leading ten covering 2.6%. An expansion of CD8+CD57+ cells by flow cytometry had been shown in patients chosen for sequencing. Sequences were obtained from sorted CD4+, CD8+, or CD8+CD57+ T cells (not recorded which) from PBMCs. Receptors originate from a human donor with aplastic anemia.

This clonotype was observed at least ten times. The chain has TRBV12-3 or TRBV12-4 and TRBJ1-6; maybe TRBD1 (6 bases). V lost 6 bases, J lost 10 bases, and 16 bases lay in between. The CDR3 length is 14 residues. CDR3 sequence reads: CASSGGGRNSPLHF. The CDR3 DNA reads TGTGCCAGCAGCGGTGGGGGGCGAAACTCACCCCTCCACTTT.

This clonotype was seen a few times. The J gene is TRBJ2-7, the V gene TRBV3-1; 10 bases are shared with TRBD2. From germline, CDR1 is LGHDT and CDR2 YNNKEL (reference sequence). The CDR3 spans 15 residues. After removal of 0 bases from V and 5 bases from J, the junction contained 4 bases not matched to a gene. The CDR3 is CASSQETLAGDEQYF. CDR3 bases: TGTGCCAGCAGCCAAGAAACCCTAGCGGGGGACGAGCAGTACTTC.

Only a few counts were recorded for this clonotype. This chain uses TRBV29-1 with TRBJ2-5; D is perhaps TRBD2 (6 bases). The CDR3 is 14 residues long. Germline values: CDR1 SQVTM, CDR2 ANQGSEA. V was cut by 5 bases and J by 1 base, with 14 bases left in between. The CDR3 bases are TGCAGCGTTAGCCCCGTGACTAGCCAAGAGACCCAGTACTTC. Protein: CSVSPVTSQETQYF.

This clonotype was recorded many times. The chain couples TRBV5-8 to TRBJ1-1; TRBD1 agrees at 7 bases. CDR1 SGHTS and CDR2 YDEGEE come from the germline V gene. Unmatched junction bases numbered 11, after V lost 5 bases and J lost 4 bases. The CDR3 sequence is 15 residues long. CDR3 amino acids: CASSSDRVAGTEAFF. The CDR3 DNA follows: TGTGCCAGCAGTTCCGACAGGGTAGCGGGCACTGAAGCTTTCTTT.

The chain joins TRBV7-8 to TRBJ1-5; 9 bases fit TRBD1. The V segment lost 8 bases and the J segment 6 bases; nucleotides outside the gene matches: 5. This CDR3 is built from 13 residues. Germline assignment: CDR1 SGHVS and CDR2 FQNEAQ. The CDR3 DNA reads TGTGCCAGCTCCACAGGGGGCCGTCAGCCCCAGCATTTT. The encoded protein is CASSTGGRQPQHF.

This clonotype was counted only a few times. The chain employs TRBV6-1 and TRBJ1-4, with a weak D call TRBD1 (5 bases). CDR3 length equals 13 residues. Trimming shortened V by 8 bases and J by 4 bases, and 11 bases separated the two germline ends. Germline CDR1 is MNHNS and CDR2 is SASEGT. The CDR3 sequence is CASWGRNNEKLFF. CDR3 nucleotides: TGTGCCAGCTGGGGGAGAAATAATGAAAAACTGTTTTTT.

Comments on this clonotype: It may be a read error: a sequence one base away is much more abundant. V and J are TRBV12-3 or TRBV12-4 and TRBJ2-7; unclear D gene. The CDR3 loop spans 12 amino acids. V lost 5 bases and J 7 bases, leaving 12 bases between the germline ends. The CDR3 DNA follows: TGTGCCAGCAGTCCCCTCCCGCATGAGCAGTACTTC. This codes for CASSPLPHEQYF.

This clonotype appeared many times. The V call is TRBV10-3, the J call TRBJ1-2; D is uncertain. This CDR3 is built from 17 residues. Per germline, CDR1 ENHRY and CDR2 SYGVKD. V lost 0 bases and J lost 8, with 22 bases in between. The CDR3 DNA reads as TGTGCCATCAGTGAGTCGGGGAAGGGAGGGCACGGGAAAGGCTACACCTTC. Translating gives CAISESGKGGHGKGYTF.

This clonotype was seen at least ten times. The CDR3 reads CASSSTGTPTNEQFF. The CDR3 nucleotides read TGTGCCAGCAGCTCCACCGGGACACCAACCAATGAGCAGTTCTTC. The V gene is TRBV11-1, the J gene TRBJ2-1, with D perhaps TRBD1 (6 bases). This CDR3 is 15 amino acids long. The germline V gene encodes CDR1 SGHAT and CDR2 FQDESV (reference sequence). V dropped 4 bases and J dropped 6 bases, with 16 bases sitting between them.

In this sample, this clonotype turned up many times. J is TRBJ1-2 and V is TRBV19, with 11 bases that match TRBD1. V lost 7 bases, J lost 7 bases, and 5 bases stayed unmatched. In germline, CDR1 is LNHDA, CDR2 SQIVND (reference sequence). The CDR3 extends over 13 amino acids. CDR3 amino acids: CASISGTGGGYTF. Written as DNA, the CDR3 is TGTGCCAGTATCTCCGGGACAGGGGGTGGCTACACCTTC.

The chain joins TRBV3-1 to TRBJ1-2; D might be TRBD1 (5 bases). Trimming took 1 base from V and 5 from J, leaving 23 bases between them. The V gene's germline CDR1 is LGHDT and CDR2 YNNKEL (reference sequence). This CDR3 region has 18 residues. The CDR3 DNA reads TGTGCCAGCAGCCAAGCTTATTTTTCGCAGGGAGATTATTATGGCTACACCTTC. Encoded protein: CASSQAYFSQGDYYGYTF.

This clonotype was counted ten times or more. This rearrangement joins TRBV11-1 to TRBJ1-2; D call uncertain. Germline assignment: CDR1 SGHAT and CDR2 FQDESV (reference sequence). The V gene lost 4 bases and the J gene lost 7 bases, with 13 bases spanning the gap. This CDR3 has 13 residues. CDR3 sequence: CASSSIGGIGYTF. Written as DNA, the CDR3 is TGTGCCAGCAGCTCCATAGGAGGCATTGGCTACACCTTC.

In its sample, this clonotype was seen a few times. The J gene is TRBJ2-7, the V gene TRBV7-9; D is ambiguous. The J call may be in error: the DNA end matches TRBJ2-1 better. The length of the CDR3 is 12 residues. The V gene's germline CDR1 is SEHNR and CDR2 FQNEAQ (reference sequence). CDR3 region: CASSSYYNEQFF. CDR3 coding DNA: TGTGCCAGCAGCTCGTATTACAATGAGCAGTTCTTC.

This clonotype was recorded many times. This chain joins TRBV6-1 and TRBJ1-6; D remains ambiguous. Germline values: CDR1 MNHNS, CDR2 SASEGT. The length of the CDR3 is 15 residues. The V end lost 6 bases, the J end lost 7 bases, and 16 bases lay between the germline ends. The CDR3 loop reads CASSPREGKNSPLHF. The DNA of the CDR3 is TGTGCCAGCAGCCCGCGGGAAGGGAAGAATTCACCCCTCCACTTT.

Concerning this clonotype itself: A much larger clone differs by one base, so this may be a read error. No conserved phenylalanine or tryptophan is present at the end of the CDR3, so a read error is the likely explanation. The chain employs TRBV7-9 and TRBJ1-1, with D uncertain. Per germline, CDR1 SEHNR and CDR2 FQNEAQ (reference sequence). The CDR3 runs to 13 residues. Trimming cost V 4 bases and J 3 bases, with 9 bases left between them. CDR3 amino acids: CASSSGRDTEAFL. CDR3 nucleotides: TGTGCCAGCAGCTCTGGGAGGGACACTGAAGCTTTCCTT.

V usage is TRBV29-1 and J usage is TRBJ2-1, with TRBD2 matching over 10 bases. Per germline, CDR1 SQVTM and CDR2 ANQGSEA. The length of the CDR3 is 12 residues. Trimming cost V 5 bases and J 14 bases; bases outside gene matches: 9. The CDR3 here is CSVRLAGDAEFF. CDR3 coding DNA: TGCAGCGTTAGGCTAGCGGGGGATGCCGAGTTCTTC.

This clonotype was recorded a few times. The chain combines TRBV5-4 with TRBJ2-2; TRBD2 is a possible D gene (5 bases). Germline V lookup: CDR1 SGHNT, CDR2 YYREEE (reference sequence). This CDR3 contains 16 residues. V was shortened by 4 bases and J by 1 base, with 14 bases between the two germline ends. CDR3: CASSAPLAGNTGELFF. In nucleotides, the CDR3 is TGTGCCAGCAGCGCCCCACTCGCGGGGAACACCGGGGAGCTGTTTTTT.

This clonotype was detected ten times or more. The CDR3 sequence: CSARRQGVSANYGYTF. CDR3 in DNA: TGCAGTGCTAGACGACAGGGGGTATCAGCTAACTATGGCTACACCTTC. The genes are TRBV20-1 and TRBJ1-2; 9 bases match TRBD1. J gave up 0 bases and V 2 bases, and 7 bases lay outside the gene matches. CDR3 length equals 16 residues. Germline loops: CDR1 DFQATT, CDR2 SNEGSKA (reference sequence).